These T cell receptor beta chains were read from a single sample in a study of T cell responses to AZD1222 COVID-19 vaccine. Sequenced by immunoSEQ multiplex PCR; TCRdb stores in-frame clones only, minus some. Among about 150,000 clones listed, about 88% were seen once. The sample in question was peripheral blood, obtained on day 0 of AZD1222 vaccination. Source of these receptors: an adult in good health. Each CDR3 is given with its conserved first and last residue. D genes are given only for firm matches. Only some rows state a clone size, as once, few, many or a class for expanded clones.

d_call,j_call,clone_size,v_call,cdr3_aa,cdr3_nt
TRBD1,TRBJ2-1,.,TRBV9,CASSATGQSSYNEQFF,TGTGCCAGCAGCGCGACGGGACAGAGCTCCTACAATGAGCAGTTCTTC
TRBD2,TRBJ2-3,.,TRBV4-2,CASSQEGGDTQYF,TGTGCCAGCAGCCAAGAGGGGGGGGATACGCAGTATTTT
.,TRBJ1-2,.,TRBV15,CATSRQTNYGYTF,TGTGCCACCAGCCGACAAACTAACTATGGCTACACCTTC
TRBD2,TRBJ2-3,.,TRBV29-1,CSVGATKRERPDTQYF,TGCAGCGTTGGCGCTACTAAGCGGGAGCGCCCAGATACGCAGTATTTT
.,TRBJ2-1,.,TRBV27,CASSLPPRVSSYNEQFF,TGTGCCAGCAGTTTACCCCCGCGGGTCAGCTCCTACAATGAGCAGTTCTTC
.,TRBJ2-3,.,TRBV7-3,CASSLNGLALDTQYF,TGTGCCAGCAGCTTAAATGGGCTAGCGTTGGATACGCAGTATTTT
TRBD1,TRBJ1-2,.,TRBV28,CASHLPGTGYGYTF,TGTGCCAGCCACCTCCCCGGGACAGGCTATGGCTACACCTTC
.,TRBJ1-2,.,TRBV7-9,CASSLDREGYTF,TGTGCCAGCAGCTTAGACAGGGAAGGCTACACCTTC
.,TRBJ1-1,once,TRBV11-2,CASSLGYRAVTEAFF,TGTGCCAGCAGCTTAGGCTACAGGGCTGTGACTGAAGCTTTCTTT
.,TRBJ1-1,.,TRBV27,CASSLFGTLNTEAFF,TGTGCCAGCAGTCTATTCGGGACTTTGAACACTGAAGCTTTCTTT
.,TRBJ1-5,.,TRBV21-1,CASRIQGLRPQHF,TGTGCCAGCAGAATACAGGGCTTGAGGCCCCAGCATTTT
TRBD1,TRBJ2-1,.,TRBV5-5,CASSLTGQGTLIKFF,TGTGCCAGCAGCTTGACCGGACAGGGGACCCTAATTAAGTTCTTC
.,TRBJ1-1,few,TRBV6-1,CASSERRRISNTEAFF,TGTGCCAGCAGTGAAAGGCGGAGAATTTCGAACACTGAAGCTTTCTTT
.,TRBJ1-4,once,TRBV7-9,CASSPLPGLATNEKLFF,TGTGCCAGCAGCCCCCTACCCGGGTTGGCAACTAATGAAAAACTGTTTTTT
TRBD1,TRBJ1-2,.,TRBV5-1,CASSPGTGGNYGYTF,TGCGCCAGCAGCCCCGGGACAGGGGGCAACTATGGCTACACCTTC
.,TRBJ2-5,.,TRBV5-5,CASSRQETQYF,TGTGCCAGCAGCCGACAAGAGACCCAGTACTTC
TRBD2,TRBJ2-1,.,TRBV30,CAWRKGLAKGSSYNEQFF,TGTGCCTGGAGGAAGGGACTAGCGAAGGGGAGCTCCTACAATGAGCAGTTCTTC
.,TRBJ2-2,.,TRBV18,CASSYRAGELFF,TGTGCCAGCTCGTACAGGGCCGGGGAGCTGTTTTTT
TRBD1,TRBJ2-7,.,TRBV7-8,CASSPNTGGFSYEQYF,TGTGCCAGCAGCCCTAATACAGGGGGGTTTTCGTATGAGCAGTACTTC
.,TRBJ1-2,.,TRBV6-5,CASSYSGSHGYTF,TGTGCCAGCAGTTACTCAGGTAGCCATGGCTACACCTTC
TRBD1,TRBJ1-1,.,TRBV6-4,CASSDSRDRTARNTEAFF,TGTGCCAGCAGTGACTCGAGGGACAGGACGGCGAGGAACACTGAAGCTTTCTTT
.,TRBJ2-7,.,TRBV20-1,CSARDRREQYF,TGCAGTGCTAGAGATAGGCGTGAGCAGTACTTC
.,TRBJ1-2,.,TRBV20-1,CSALNYGYTF,TGCAGTGCCCTCAACTATGGCTACACCTTC
.,TRBJ1-5,once,TRBV11-1,CASSLDSSQPQHF,TGTGCCAGCAGCTTAGATAGCAGTCAGCCCCAGCATTTT
.,TRBJ1-2,.,TRBV29-1,CSAMQGSAGYTF,TGCAGCGCTATGCAGGGTTCCGCTGGCTACACCTTC
.,TRBJ1-1,.,TRBV27,CASSFRAGSTEAFF,TGTGCCAGCAGTTTCCGGGCGGGAAGCACTGAAGCTTTCTTT
.,TRBJ2-7,.,TRBV28,CASSFQNYEQYF,TGTGCCAGCAGTTTCCAGAACTACGAGCAGTACTTC
.,TRBJ1-2,once,TRBV2,CATLPGEGNYGYTF,TGTGCCACCCTGCCGGGGGAAGGGAACTATGGCTACACCTTC
.,TRBJ2-1,.,TRBV27,CASSLSYAGSSYNEQFF,TGTGCCAGCAGTTTATCCTACGCGGGCAGCTCCTACAATGAGCAGTTCTTC
TRBD1,TRBJ2-5,.,TRBV28,CASSSYKGTGAGETQYF,TGTGCCAGCAGTTCCTACAAAGGGACAGGGGCAGGGGAGACCCAGTACTTC
.,TRBJ1-1,few,TRBV18,CASSPGQGISNTEAFF,TGTGCCAGCTCACCAGGGCAGGGAATATCGAACACTGAAGCTTTCTTT
TRBD1,TRBJ1-2,.,TRBV6-2/TRBV6-3,CASSSTGRGYGYTF,TGTGCCAGCAGTTCGACAGGGAGGGGCTATGGCTACACCTTC
.,TRBJ2-5,.,TRBV7-9,CASSLGADQYF,TGTGCCAGCAGTCTAGGGGCGGATCAGTACTTC
.,TRBJ1-3,.,TRBV27,CASSLPAHSSGNTIYF,TGTGCCAGCAGTCTACCCGCCCACAGCTCTGGAAACACCATATATTTT
TRBD2,TRBJ2-7,.,TRBV4-1,CASSQTAGTRFYEQYF,TGCGCCAGCAGCCAGACCGCCGGGACTAGATTCTACGAGCAGTACTTC
.,TRBJ1-5,.,TRBV7-9,CASSRDLSNQPQHF,TGTGCCAGCAGCCGCGATTTATCCAATCAGCCCCAGCATTTT
.,TRBJ2-7,.,TRBV11-1,CASSIIASYEEQYF,TGTGCCAGCAGCATTATAGCTTCTTACGAGGAGCAGTACTTC
TRBD1,TRBJ1-1,.,TRBV27,CASRGTALLNTEAFF,TGTGCCAGCCGGGGGACAGCGCTGTTGAACACTGAAGCTTTCTTT
.,TRBJ1-1,.,TRBV12-3/TRBV12-4,CASRAAGGTEAFF,TGTGCCAGCAGGGCGGCCGGAGGCACTGAAGCTTTCTTT
.,TRBJ2-2,.,TRBV7-2,CASSSMQGTGELFF,TGTGCCAGCAGCTCTATGCAGGGGACCGGGGAGCTGTTTTTT
.,TRBJ2-5,once,TRBV18,CASSSGLSETQYF,TGTGCCAGCTCCTCTGGTCTTTCAGAGACCCAGTACTTC
.,TRBJ1-4,.,TRBV27,CASPGGKGNEKLFF,TGTGCCAGCCCCGGGGGGAAAGGTAATGAAAAACTGTTTTTT
TRBD1,TRBJ1-3,once,TRBV2,CASSLDRGPGNTIYF,TGTGCCAGCAGCCTCGACAGGGGGCCTGGAAACACCATATATTTT
TRBD1,TRBJ1-5,.,TRBV7-9,CASSLAAGGNQPQHF,TGTGCCAGCAGCTTAGCAGCAGGGGGGAATCAGCCCCAGCATTTT
.,TRBJ1-1,.,TRBV18,CASSPGAFTEAFF,TGTGCCAGCTCACCAGGAGCTTTCACTGAAGCTTTCTTT
.,TRBJ2-7,.,TRBV7-2,CASSLSFGAYEQYF,TGTGCCAGCAGCTTAAGCTTTGGGGCCTACGAGCAGTACTTC
TRBD2,TRBJ2-1,once,TRBV7-9,CASSLGLAGVSSYNEQFF,TGTGCCAGCAGCTTGGGACTAGCGGGGGTAAGCTCCTACAATGAGCAGTTCTTC
TRBD1,TRBJ1-1,.,TRBV18,CASSPGQRVTEAFF,TGTGCCAGCTCCCCGGGACAGAGGGTTACTGAAGCTTTCTTT
TRBD2,TRBJ2-5,.,TRBV7-9,CASSPRGSGRKETQYF,TGTGCCAGCAGCCCAAGAGGGAGCGGGAGAAAAGAGACCCAGTACTTC
.,TRBJ1-4,.,TRBV7-2,CASSLAGANEKLFF,TGTGCCAGCAGCTTGGCGGGGGCTAATGAAAAACTGTTTTTT
.,TRBJ1-1,.,TRBV4-1,CASSHPTANTEAFF,TGCGCCAGCAGCCATCCGACAGCGAACACTGAAGCTTTCTTT
.,TRBJ1-5,.,TRBV11-1,CASSQDSNQPQHF,TGTGCCAGCAGCCAAGATAGCAATCAGCCCCAGCATTTT
.,TRBJ1-1,.,TRBV7-8,CASSLAINTEAFF,TGTGCCAGCAGCTTAGCCATTAACACTGAAGCTTTCTTT
.,TRBJ1-5,.,TRBV28,CASSLGGNSNQPQHF,TGTGCCAGCAGTCTTGGGGGTAATAGCAATCAGCCCCAGCATTTT
.,TRBJ1-5,.,TRBV18,CASSRDPPGADQPQHF,TGTGCCAGCTCCCGAGACCCACCCGGGGCGGATCAGCCCCAGCATTTT